A single sample gave rise to the 24 T cell receptor beta chains below, sequenced in a study of T cell changes during pregnancy in multiple sclerosis. Some clones are missing from TCRdb's copy, which holds only in-frame ones; the method was immunoSEQ multiplex PCR. Of approximately 51,000 clones in the sample, 93% are singletons; the top ten hold around 1.9%. The specimen comprised peripheral blood, sampled in the second trimester of pregnancy. The receptors here all came from a female donor with multiple sclerosis, enrolled in a pregnancy study.

This clone showed up just once. The chain recombines TRBV28 with TRBJ1-2, with 9 bases identical to TRBD1. This CDR3 comprises 19 residues. V trimming: 5 bases; J trimming: 1 base; junction bases outside the gene matches: 17. Looked up from germline, CDR1 is MDHEN and CDR2 is SYDVKM. The CDR3 DNA follows: TGTGCCAGCAGTCCGGGGACAGGGTTTTCGACGGCGTTTAACTATGGCTACACCTTC. It is translated as CASSPGTGFSTAFNYGYTF.

The rearrangement links TRBV29-1 to TRBJ2-1, with D tentatively TRBD1 (7 bases). Trimming left V 4 bases short and J 9 bases short, with 10 bases between. The CDR3 has 11 residues. CDR1 and CDR2 (germline): SQVTM, ANQGSEA. The CDR3 region has the DNA TGCAGCGTTGGGAGGGGGCGTGAGCAGTTCTTC. Translation: CSVGRGREQFF.

The rearrangement uses TRBV5-1 and TRBJ2-1; weak D call: TRBD1 (6 bases). This CDR3 comprises 18 residues. Germline V gene sequence: CDR1 SGHRS, CDR2 YFSETQ. V was shortened by 3 bases and J by 5 bases, with 24 bases between the two germline ends. CDR3 DNA: TGCGCCAGCAGCTCCAGGACGGAAGGGGGAATAAGGGACAATGAGCAGTTCTTC. Translating it yields CASSSRTEGGIRDNEQFF.

The rearrangement joins TRBV9 to TRBJ2-1; D is perhaps TRBD2 (6 bases). Germline assignment: CDR1 SGDLS and CDR2 YYNGEE. The CDR3 loop spans 17 amino acids. V lost 3 bases, J lost 0 bases, and 16 bases lay in between. In DNA, the CDR3 is TGTGCCAGCAGCGCAACTAGCTCCTCAAGCTCCTACAATGAGCAGTTCTTC. It specifies CASSATSSSSSYNEQFF.

J is TRBJ1-3 and V is TRBV7-2; no clear D. CDR1 and CDR2 from the germline V gene are SGHTA and FQGNSA. V was pared by 1 base and J by 0 bases, with 10 bases between. This CDR3 comprises 16 residues. The CDR3 coding sequence is TGTGCCAGCAGCTTAGGCCAAGCTAGCTCTGGAAACACCATATATTTT. It codes for CASSLGQASSGNTIYF.

This clone has a single count. The V call is TRBV7-2, the J call TRBJ2-4; D unclear. The germline CDR1 and CDR2 sequences are SGHTA and FQGNSA. V lost 4 bases, J lost 0 bases, and 13 bases lay in between. The CDR3 has 16 residues. In DNA form, the CDR3 reads TGTGCCAGCAGCTCGACCCCAGGAATAGCCAAAAACATTCAGTACTTC. The encoded protein is CASSSTPGIAKNIQYF.

The CDR3 coding sequence is TGTGCCAGCAGCTTAGCCACAGTGAGAACTAATGAAAAACTGTTTTTT. Translating it yields CASSLATVRTNEKLFF. V and J are TRBV7-6 and TRBJ1-4; D remains unclear. Trimming left V 0 bases short and J 1 base short, with 9 bases between. The CDR3 is 16 residues long. Germline V lookup: CDR1 SGHVS, CDR2 FNYEAQ.

The chain uses TRBV4-2 and TRBJ2-7; possible D gene TRBD1, 5 bases. CDR3 size: 14 residues. Trimming removed 0 bases from V and 2 bases from J, with 8 bases in between. In germline, CDR1 is LGHNA, CDR2 YNFKEQ. The CDR3 here is CASSQDQGPYEQYF. The CDR3 coding sequence is TGTGCCAGCAGCCAAGATCAGGGCCCCTACGAGCAGTACTTC.

This chain links TRBV27 with TRBJ1-1; 8 bases match TRBD1. Germline trimming cut 0 bases from V and 3 bases from J; bases unmatched to any gene: 6. CDR1 MNHEY and CDR2 SMNVEV come from the germline V gene (reference sequence). This CDR3 region has 16 residues. As DNA, the CDR3 is TGTGCCAGCAGTTTATCCGGACAGGGAGGGTACACTGAAGCTTTCTTT. Amino acids: CASSLSGQGGYTEAFF.

The chain combines TRBV19 with TRBJ1-2, with 10 bases lining up with TRBD1. Germline loops: CDR1 LNHDA, CDR2 SQIVND (reference sequence). Germline trimming cut 5 bases from V and 0 bases from J; bases unmatched to any gene: 21. The CDR3 totals 21 residues. Here the CDR3 DNA reads TGTGCCAGTAGTGGAAGACAGGGGGCTCGGGTACCCCACTTAGCTAACTATGGCTACACCTTC. Translated, it gives CASSGRQGARVPHLANYGYTF.

The V call is TRBV27, the J call TRBJ2-7; 10 nucleotides line up with TRBD2. The germline CDR1 and CDR2 sequences are MNHEY and SMNVEV (reference sequence). CDR3 length: 15 residues. The V gene end was trimmed by 3 bases and the J gene end by 4 bases; junction bases not matched to a gene: 6. CDR3 DNA sequence: TGTGCCAGCAGTTTGCTAGCGGGAGTTGAGTACGAGCAGTACTTC. Translated: CASSLLAGVEYEQYF.

The rearrangement joins TRBV28 to TRBJ1-2, with TRBD1 matching over 7 bases. This CDR3 is built from 14 residues. The V gene's germline CDR1 is MDHEN and CDR2 SYDVKM. After removal of 5 bases from V and 2 bases from J, the junction contained 5 bases not matched to a gene. This CDR3 reads CASSEGQLNYGYTF. For the CDR3, the DNA is TGTGCCAGCAGTGAGGGACAGTTAAACTATGGCTACACCTTC.

The chain joins TRBV7-9 to TRBJ2-5; TRBD2 matches 11 bases. Germline V gene lookup returns CDR1 SEHNR and CDR2 FQNEAQ (reference sequence). This CDR3 has 16 amino acids. V lost 5 bases and J lost 0; bases outside the gene matches: 5. CDR3 sequence reads: CASSDGTSGDQETQYF. CDR3 DNA: TGTGCCAGCAGCGACGGGACTAGCGGAGACCAAGAGACCCAGTACTTC. Full variable domain (remainder filled in from reference TRBV7-9 and TRBJ2-5): DTGVSQNPRHKITKRGQNVTFRCDPISEHNRLYWYRQTLGQGPEFLTYFQNEAQLEKSRLLSDRFSAERPKGSFSTLEIQRTEQGDSAMYLCASSDGTSGDQETQYFGPGTRLLVL.

This clone was seen once. The chain recombines TRBV6-5 with TRBJ1-5; no clear D gene. The CDR3 totals 12 residues. The germline CDR1 and CDR2 sequences are MNHEY and SVGAGI. Trimming removed 8 bases from V and 4 bases from J, with 9 bases in between. CDR3 residues: CASRGGNQPQHF. As DNA, the CDR3 is TGTGCCAGCCGGGGTGGGAATCAGCCCCAGCATTTT.

The chain combines TRBV28 with TRBJ1-4; D ambiguous. Germline V CDR1 and CDR2: MDHEN, SYDVKM. The ends were cut back, 6 bases at V and 10 bases at J, with 12 bases in the middle. CDR3 length equals 12 residues. The CDR3 here is CASSPPRGKLFF. CDR3 coding DNA: TGTGCCAGCAGCCCGCCGAGAGGAAAACTGTTTTTT. Based on the CDR3 plus reference TRBV28 and TRBJ1-4, the full variable domain is DVKVTQSSRYLVKRTGEKVFLECVQDMDHENMFWYRQDPGLGLRLIYFSYDVKMKEKGDIPEGYSVSREKKERFSLILESASTNQTSMYLCASSPPRGKLFFGSGTQLSVL.

The genes are TRBV19 and TRBJ2-7; 9 bases are shared with TRBD1. This CDR3 spans 15 amino acids. V gave up 1 base and J gave up 4 bases; unmatched junction bases: 5. From germline, CDR1 is LNHDA and CDR2 SQIVND (reference sequence). DNA of the CDR3: TGTGCCAGTAGTATAGCCGGGACAGGGACTTACGAGCAGTACTTC. This gives the protein CASSIAGTGTYEQYF.

The V call is TRBV5-4, the J call TRBJ2-4, with TRBD2 identical over 12 bases. V gave up 4 bases and J gave up 9 bases; unmatched junction bases: 11. Germline lookup yields CDR1 SGHNT and CDR2 YYREEE (reference sequence). This CDR3 is built from 16 residues. CDR3 nucleotides: TGTGCCAGCAGCCAAGGGACTAGCGGGCGACCCACCATTCAGTACTTC. Residues: CASSQGTSGRPTIQYF.

The chain carries TRBV9 and TRBJ2-7, with a tentative D call TRBD1 (5 bases). CDR1 and CDR2 (germline): SGDLS, YYNGEE. The germline V and J ends were trimmed by 4 bases and 7 bases, with 18 bases remaining between them. This CDR3 region has 14 residues. The CDR3: CASSSRSGYGEQYF. The CDR3, as DNA: TGTGCCAGCAGCTCCCGTTCAGGGTATGGAGAGCAGTACTTC.

The chain has TRBV9 and TRBJ2-5, with 8 bases that match TRBD1. The J call is doubtful: the DNA matches TRBJ2-7 better. CDR3 length: 15 residues. From germline, CDR1 is SGDLS and CDR2 YYNGEE. The DNA of the CDR3 is TGTGCCAGCAGCGTTGGACAGGGTCAGGCCTACGAGCAGTACTTC. Its protein product is CASSVGQGQAYEQYF.

V gene TRBV27 combines with J gene TRBJ2-7; 7 positions match TRBD2. With 5 bases clipped from V and 8 bases from J, the junction kept 12 bases outside the gene matches. Germline CDR1 is MNHEY and CDR2 is SMNVEV (reference sequence). This CDR3 is built from 14 residues. This CDR3 reads CASSLLQGGIQQYF. CDR3 bases: TGTGCCAGCAGTCTCCTCCAGGGAGGGATTCAGCAGTACTTC.

The rearrangement uses TRBV7-6 and TRBJ2-5; possible D gene TRBD1, 6 bases. The CDR3 is 15 residues long. In germline, CDR1 is SGHVS, CDR2 FNYEAQ. V dropped 2 bases and J dropped 5 bases, with 15 bases sitting between them. The CDR3 is CASSLTQGIAETQYF. CDR3 sequence (DNA): TGTGCCAGCAGCTTAACCCAGGGGATCGCGGAGACCCAGTACTTC.

V usage is TRBV5-4 and J usage is TRBJ2-3, with 7 positions matching TRBD1. V lost 6 bases to trimming and J lost 3 bases; unmatched junction nucleotides: 10. The CDR3 covers 15 residues. The germline V gene has CDR1 SGHNT and CDR2 YYREEE (reference sequence). CDR3 coding DNA: TGTGCCAGCACCACTACAGGGGTAGTAACAGATACGCAGTATTTT. As protein: CASTTTGVVTDTQYF.

This chain uses TRBV19 with TRBJ2-2, with D unresolved. The CDR3 runs 13 residues. Germline-derived CDR1 and CDR2 are LNHDA and SQIVND (reference sequence). Trimming left V 3 bases short and J 6 bases short, with 8 bases between. The CDR3 loop is CASSMGVAGELFF. For the CDR3, the DNA is TGTGCCAGTAGTATGGGCGTCGCCGGGGAGCTGTTTTTT.

The chain carries TRBV7-2 and TRBJ2-5, with D tentatively TRBD1 (6 bases). CDR1 and CDR2 from the germline V gene are SGHTA and FQGNSA. This CDR3 region has 12 residues. The V end lost 3 bases, the J end lost 5 bases, and 7 bases lay between the germline ends. The DNA for the CDR3 is TGTGCCAGCAGCTTGCAGGGGGAGACCCAGTACTTC. It translates to CASSLQGETQYF. The whole variable domain, remainder taken from reference TRBV7-2 and TRBJ2-5, is GAGVSQSPSNKVTEKGKDVELRCDPISGHTALYWYRQSLGQGLEFLIYFQGNSAPDKSGLPSDRFSAERTGGSVSTLTIQRTQQEDSAVYLCASSLQGETQYFGPGTRLLVL.